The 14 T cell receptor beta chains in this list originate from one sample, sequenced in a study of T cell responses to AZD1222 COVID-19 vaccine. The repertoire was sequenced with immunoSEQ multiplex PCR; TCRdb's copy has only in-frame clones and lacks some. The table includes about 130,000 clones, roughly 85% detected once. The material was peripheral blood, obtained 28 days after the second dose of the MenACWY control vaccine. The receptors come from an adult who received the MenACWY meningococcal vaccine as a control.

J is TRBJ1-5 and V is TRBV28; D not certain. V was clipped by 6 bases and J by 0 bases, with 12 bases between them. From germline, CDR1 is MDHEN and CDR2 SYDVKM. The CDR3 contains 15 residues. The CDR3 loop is CASRGSAVSNQPQHF. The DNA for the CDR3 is TGTGCCAGCAGGGGTTCGGCAGTTAGCAATCAGCCCCAGCATTTT.

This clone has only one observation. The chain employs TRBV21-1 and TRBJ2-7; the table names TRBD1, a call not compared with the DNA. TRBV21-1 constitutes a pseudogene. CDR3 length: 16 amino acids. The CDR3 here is CASSKRTGGASYEQYF. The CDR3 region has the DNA TGTGCCAGCAGCAAAAGGACAGGGGGAGCATCCTACGAGCAGTACTTC.

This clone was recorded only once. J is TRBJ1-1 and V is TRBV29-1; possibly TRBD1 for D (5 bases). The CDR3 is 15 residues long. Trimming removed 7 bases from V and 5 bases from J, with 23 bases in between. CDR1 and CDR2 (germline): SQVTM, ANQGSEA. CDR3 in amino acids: CSAAGEILGPTEAFF. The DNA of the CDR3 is TGCAGCGCCGCCGGGGAAATCCTGGGGCCGACTGAAGCTTTCTTT.

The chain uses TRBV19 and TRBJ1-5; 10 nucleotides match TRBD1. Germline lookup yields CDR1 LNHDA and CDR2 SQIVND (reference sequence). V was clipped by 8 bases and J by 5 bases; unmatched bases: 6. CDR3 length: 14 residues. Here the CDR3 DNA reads TGTGCCAGTGGGCGGACAGGGGGAGATCAGCCCCAGCATTTT. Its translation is CASGRTGGDQPQHF.

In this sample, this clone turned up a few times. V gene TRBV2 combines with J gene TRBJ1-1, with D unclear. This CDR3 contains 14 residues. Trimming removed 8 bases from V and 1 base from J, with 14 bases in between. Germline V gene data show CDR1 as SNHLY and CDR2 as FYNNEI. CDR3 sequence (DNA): TGTGCCAGCGTCCCCGGGGAGGGGAACACTGAAGCTTTCTTT. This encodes CASVPGEGNTEAFF.

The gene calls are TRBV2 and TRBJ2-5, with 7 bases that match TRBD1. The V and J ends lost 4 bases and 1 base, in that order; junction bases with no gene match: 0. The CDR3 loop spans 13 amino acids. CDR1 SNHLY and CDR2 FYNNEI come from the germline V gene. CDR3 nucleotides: TGTGCCAGCAGTGGGGACAGCCAAGAGACCCAGTACTTC. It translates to CASSGDSQETQYF.

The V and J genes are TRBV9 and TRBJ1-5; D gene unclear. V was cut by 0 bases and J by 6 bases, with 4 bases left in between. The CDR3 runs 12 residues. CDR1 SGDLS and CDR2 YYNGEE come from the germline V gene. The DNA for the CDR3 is TGTGCCAGCAGCGTAGAGGGTCAGCCCCAGCATTTT. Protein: CASSVEGQPQHF.

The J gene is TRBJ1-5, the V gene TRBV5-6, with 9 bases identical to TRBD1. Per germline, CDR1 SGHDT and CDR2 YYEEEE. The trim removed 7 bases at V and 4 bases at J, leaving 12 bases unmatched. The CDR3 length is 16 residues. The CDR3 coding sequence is TGTGCCAGCGCCCTCCGGGGGACAGGGAGTAATCAGCCCCAGCATTTT. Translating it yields CASALRGTGSNQPQHF.

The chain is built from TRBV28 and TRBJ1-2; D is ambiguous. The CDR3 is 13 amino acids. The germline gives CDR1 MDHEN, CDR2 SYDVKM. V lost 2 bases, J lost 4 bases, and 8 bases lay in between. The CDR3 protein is CASSLRSFYGYTF. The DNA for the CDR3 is TGTGCCAGCAGTTTACGCTCATTCTATGGCTACACCTTC.

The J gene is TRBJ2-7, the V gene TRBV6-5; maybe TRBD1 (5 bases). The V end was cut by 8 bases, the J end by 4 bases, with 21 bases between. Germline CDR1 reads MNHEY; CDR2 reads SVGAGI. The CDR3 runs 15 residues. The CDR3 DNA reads TGTGCCAGCCCCCTAAGAAAGGGGATCGTATACGAGCAGTACGTC. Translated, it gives CASPLRKGIVYEQYV.

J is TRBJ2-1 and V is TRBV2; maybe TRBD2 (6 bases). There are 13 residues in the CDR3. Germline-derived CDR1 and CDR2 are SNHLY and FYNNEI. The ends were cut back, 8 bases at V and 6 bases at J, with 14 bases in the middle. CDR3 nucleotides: TGTGCCAGCGTATCCGGGACTTCCAATGAGCAGTTCTTC. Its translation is CASVSGTSNEQFF.

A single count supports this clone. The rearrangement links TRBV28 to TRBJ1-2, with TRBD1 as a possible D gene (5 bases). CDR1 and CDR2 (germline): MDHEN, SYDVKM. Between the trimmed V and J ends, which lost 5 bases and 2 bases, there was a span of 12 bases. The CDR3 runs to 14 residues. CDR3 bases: TGTGCCAGCAGTATACCGGGACGGAACTATGGCTACACCTTC. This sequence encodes CASSIPGRNYGYTF.

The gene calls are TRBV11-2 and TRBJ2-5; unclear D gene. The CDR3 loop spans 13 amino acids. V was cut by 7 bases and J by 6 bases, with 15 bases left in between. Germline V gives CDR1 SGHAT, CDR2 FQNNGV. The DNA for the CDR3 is TGTGCCAGCACTCCTGGTTTGGAGAAGACCCAGTACTTC. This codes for CASTPGLEKTQYF.

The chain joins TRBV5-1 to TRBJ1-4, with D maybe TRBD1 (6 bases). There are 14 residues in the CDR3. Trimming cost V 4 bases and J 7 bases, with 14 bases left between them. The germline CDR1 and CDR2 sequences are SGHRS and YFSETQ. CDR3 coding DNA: TGCGCCAGCAGCCAAGGGGGAGTCCGTGAAAAACTGTTTTTT. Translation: CASSQGGVREKLFF.